Following are 25 T cell receptor beta chains from one sample sequenced in a study of T-cell memory formation after mild COVID-19. Each CDR3 protein is one row after TCRdb ran MiXCR on the 5' RACE reads. The sample records 350,000 or so distinct CDR3 sequences, over 10% being singletons. What was sequenced was PBMCs or a T cell subset sorted from them (not recorded which). These receptors all stem from a man aged 18-30 years who had mild COVID-19 (a few samples of this study predate the infection). Cell type and time point are not known.

The rearrangement links TRBV12-3 or TRBV12-4 to TRBJ2-5; perhaps D is TRBD1 or TRBD2 (5 bases each). V was shortened by 6 bases and J by 5 bases, with 10 bases between the two germline ends. The CDR3 spans 12 residues. The CDR3 reads CASRRGEETQYF. The CDR3 DNA reads as TGTGCCAGCAGGAGAGGGGAGGAGACCCAGTACTTC.

There are many counts of this clonotype. The rearrangement joins TRBV6-1 to TRBJ1-1, with no clear D. CDR1 is MNHNS and CDR2 is SASEGT in the germline V gene. This CDR3 has 13 amino acids. V was clipped by 1 base and J by 1 base, with 4 bases between them. The CDR3 protein is CASSEDGNTEAFF. CDR3 in DNA: TGTGCCAGCAGTGAAGACGGGAACACTGAAGCTTTCTTT.

This clonotype was observed a few times. V is TRBV12-3 or TRBV12-4 and J is TRBJ2-5; the match to TRBD2 covers 7 bases. The CDR3 is 14 residues long. J gave up 5 bases and V 5 bases, and 8 bases lay outside the gene matches. CDR3 residues: CASSPRAGLETQYF. As DNA, the CDR3 is TGTGCCAGCAGTCCTCGAGCGGGGTTGGAGACCCAGTACTTC.

This clonotype was counted between two and nine times. The rearrangement links TRBV24-1 to TRBJ2-1; possibly TRBD1 or TRBD2 for D (5 bases each). CDR3 length: 14 residues. The V end lost 7 bases, the J end lost 3 bases, and 12 bases lay between the germline ends. Germline loops: CDR1 KGHDR, CDR2 SFDVKD. CDR3 amino acids: CATRSRGNYNEQFF. In DNA form, the CDR3 reads TGTGCCACCAGGTCGAGGGGAAACTACAATGAGCAGTTCTTC.

The chain combines TRBV7-2 with TRBJ1-1; TRBD1 might be the D (6 bases). Between the trimmed V and J ends, which lost 5 bases and 11 bases, there was a span of 27 bases. The germline V gene has CDR1 SGHTA and CDR2 FQGNSA. The length of the CDR3 is 16 residues. CDR3 sequence reads: CASSQRDGGTDSFAFF. For the CDR3, the DNA is TGTGCCAGCAGCCAACGGGACGGGGGCACCGATTCTTTTGCTTTCTTT.

The chain links TRBV27 to TRBJ2-1, with D possibly being TRBD1 (6 bases). This CDR3 spans 12 amino acids. The V and J ends lost 10 bases and 7 bases respectively, with 14 bases between them. The germline V gene encodes CDR1 MNHEY and CDR2 SMNVEV (reference sequence). The CDR3 region is CATLSQGNEQFF. In DNA, the CDR3 is TGTGCCACCCTCTCACAGGGAAATGAGCAGTTCTTC.

V usage is TRBV11-2 and J usage is TRBJ2-5, with 7 bases that match TRBD2. V lost 4 bases to trimming and J lost 4 bases; unmatched junction nucleotides: 9. The germline CDR1 and CDR2 sequences are SGHAT and FQNNGV. This CDR3 is built from 15 residues. DNA for the CDR3: TGTGCCAGCAGCTGGTCGGGGAGGGGAGGAGAGACCCAGTACTTC. Its translation is CASSWSGRGGETQYF.

This clonotype was recorded a few times. The V and J genes are TRBV27 and TRBJ1-6; the D is unclear. Trimming shortened V by 7 bases and J by 4 bases, and 17 bases separated the two germline ends. Germline assignment: CDR1 MNHEY and CDR2 SMNVEV (reference sequence). The CDR3 has 16 amino acids. In DNA form, the CDR3 reads TGTGCCAGCACACGAGGGAGGACGCGATATAATTCACCCCTCCACTTT. It encodes CASTRGRTRYNSPLHF.

The rearrangement links TRBV6-5 to TRBJ2-5; weak D call: TRBD1 (6 bases). The germline V gene has CDR1 MNHEY and CDR2 SVGAGI. The CDR3 consists of 16 residues. V was trimmed by 0 bases and J by 4 bases, leaving 15 bases between them. CDR3 region: CASSYSINTGSETQYF. CDR3 DNA sequence: TGTGCCAGCAGTTACTCGATAAATACAGGGTCAGAGACCCAGTACTTC.

This clonotype was seen only a few times. The chain carries TRBV7-3 and TRBJ2-3; 11 bases map to TRBD2. This CDR3 has 16 residues. Per germline, CDR1 SGHTA and CDR2 FQGTGA. The ends lost 2 bases at V and 2 bases at J; junction bases unmatched: 3. CDR3 DNA sequence: TGTGCCAGCAGCTTAGGGACTAGCGGATTCACAGATACGCAGTATTTT. Translating gives CASSLGTSGFTDTQYF.

V usage is TRBV6-5 and J usage is TRBJ2-2; 8 nucleotides line up with TRBD1. With V trimmed by 10 bases and J by 0 bases, 7 bases remained unmatched. From germline, CDR1 is MNHEY and CDR2 SVGAGI. The CDR3 loop spans 15 amino acids. The CDR3 reads CAIRAGGANTGELFF. The DNA for the CDR3 is TGTGCCATCCGAGCAGGGGGCGCGAACACCGGGGAGCTGTTTTTT.

This clonotype is a singleton in its sample. The chain uses TRBV12-3 or TRBV12-4 and TRBJ1-6, with a weak D call TRBD1 (6 bases). V lost 7 bases and J lost 14, with 21 bases in between. The CDR3 length is 14 residues. The CDR3 loop reads CASTQTGRPGSLHF. CDR3 bases: TGTGCCAGCACCCAGACAGGACGCCCAGGATCCCTCCACTTT.

The gene calls are TRBV20-1 and TRBJ2-2; D is ambiguous. CDR1 is DFQATT, CDR2 SNEGSKA, per germline (reference sequence). The ends were cut back, 4 bases at V and 2 bases at J, with 11 bases in the middle. The CDR3 contains 14 residues. The CDR3 nucleotides are TGCAGTGCTAAAGATCAAATTAACACCGGGGAGCTGTTTTTT. Translating it yields CSAKDQINTGELFF.

The chain links TRBV12-3 or TRBV12-4 to TRBJ2-7, with D maybe TRBD1 (5 bases). The CDR3 extends over 12 amino acids. The V and J ends lost 7 bases and 6 bases respectively, with 13 bases between them. The CDR3 bases are TGTGCCAGCAAACAGGCTTCCCCCGAGCAGTACTTC. This gives the protein CASKQASPEQYF.

The chain recombines TRBV12-3 or TRBV12-4 with TRBJ1-1, with D perhaps matching TRBD1 (6 bases). V lost 5 bases and J 1 base, leaving 11 bases between the germline ends. The CDR3 is made up of 14 amino acids. DNA for the CDR3: TGTGCCAGCAGTAGATTGACAGGGAACACTGAAGCTTTCTTT. Protein sequence: CASSRLTGNTEAFF.

This clonotype was counted at least ten times. The V gene is TRBV12-3 or TRBV12-4, the J gene TRBJ1-1; the D is unclear. Trimming cost V 6 bases and J 1 base, with 12 bases left between them. This CDR3 contains 14 residues. CDR3 in DNA: TGTGCCAGCAGGGGCGGATCAGGGAACACTGAAGCTTTCTTT. Translated: CASRGGSGNTEAFF.

There are a few counts of this clonotype. The V call is TRBV11-3, the J call TRBJ2-2, with D possibly being TRBD1 or TRBD2 (6 bases each). Trimming took 8 bases from V and 6 from J, leaving 13 bases between them. The CDR3 extends over 13 amino acids. CDR1 is SGHNT and CDR2 is YENEEA in the germline V gene. This CDR3 is CASSPGGSGELFF. The CDR3 DNA follows: TGTGCCAGCTCCCCCGGGGGCTCCGGGGAGCTGTTTTTT. Drawing the rest from reference TRBV11-3 and TRBJ2-2, the complete variable domain is EAGVVQSPRYKIIEKKQPVAFWCNPISGHNTLYWYLQNLGQGPELLIRYENEEAVDDSQLPKDRFSAERLKGVDSTLKIQPAELGDSAVYLCASSPGGSGELFFGEGSRLTVL.

The chain employs TRBV20-1 and TRBJ1-2, with D possibly TRBD1 on 5 matching bases. V gave up 6 bases and J gave up 2 bases, with 19 bases separating them. The CDR3 has 15 amino acids. Looked up from germline, CDR1 is DFQATT and CDR2 is SNEGSKA (reference sequence). CDR3 nucleotide sequence: TGCAGTGCCCGCGAAAGGGGCCTTTCCAACTATGGCTACACCTTC. This gives the protein CSARERGLSNYGYTF.

Only a few counts were recorded for this clonotype. The rearrangement links TRBV7-9 to TRBJ1-4; TRBD1 agrees at 9 bases. V dropped 7 bases and J dropped 12; count of bases not matched to a gene: 12. CDR3 length equals 14 residues. The germline V gene encodes CDR1 SEHNR and CDR2 FQNEAQ (reference sequence). The DNA of the CDR3 is TGTGCCAGCAAAGAGTCGGGGACAGGGAATGAACTGTTTTTT. The encoded protein is CASKESGTGNELFF. The variable domain in full, completed from reference TRBV7-9 and TRBJ1-4, reads DTGVSQNPRHKITKRGQNVTFRCDPISEHNRLYWYRQTLGQGPEFLTYFQNEAQLEKSRLLSDRFSAERPKGSFSTLEIQRTEQGDSAMYLCASKESGTGNELFFGSGTQLSVL.

This clonotype was detected a few times. The chain couples TRBV5-1 to TRBJ2-1; D is possibly TRBD1 (5 bases). The CDR3 contains 15 residues. Germline assignment: CDR1 SGHRS and CDR2 YFSETQ. The V gene lost 4 bases and the J gene lost 0 bases, with 11 bases spanning the gap. The CDR3 loop is CASSPTTDSYNEQFF. The CDR3 DNA follows: TGCGCCAGCAGCCCGACGACAGACTCCTACAATGAGCAGTTCTTC.

This chain connects TRBV5-1 to TRBJ2-1; D is ambiguous. Germline V gene lookup returns CDR1 SGHRS and CDR2 YFSETQ. The length of the CDR3 is 11 residues. Between the trimmed V and J ends, which lost 3 bases and 4 bases, there was a span of 2 bases. The CDR3 region is CASSWYNEQFF. As DNA, the CDR3 is TGCGCCAGCAGCTGGTACAATGAGCAGTTCTTC. The full variable domain, completed using reference TRBV5-1 and TRBJ2-1, is KAGVTQTPRYLIKTRGQQVTLSCSPISGHRSVSWYQQTPGQGLQFLFEYFSETQRNKGNFPGRFSGRQFSNSRSEMNVSTLELGDSALYLCASSWYNEQFFGPGTRLTVL.

This clonotype was picked up a small number of times. The rearrangement links TRBV27 to TRBJ2-7; 8 positions match TRBD1. This CDR3 region has 14 residues. Trimming took 3 bases from V and 1 from J; bases not matched to a gene: 2. Germline V gene lookup returns CDR1 MNHEY and CDR2 SMNVEV (reference sequence). Here the CDR3 reads CASSFRGPSYEQYF. As DNA, the CDR3 is TGTGCCAGCAGTTTCAGGGGGCCATCCTACGAGCAGTACTTC.

This chain links TRBV30 with TRBJ1-1, with D hard to call. Between the trimmed V and J ends, which lost 8 bases and 5 bases, there was a span of 21 bases. The CDR3 sequence is 14 residues long. Germline values: CDR1 GTSNPN, CDR2 SVGIG (reference sequence). As DNA, the CDR3 is TGTGCCGGCCGTGGTGGAGCTGCGCCTACTGAAGCTTTCTTT. Translation: CAGRGGAAPTEAFF.

The chain couples TRBV5-1 to TRBJ2-2, with D perhaps matching TRBD2 (6 bases). V lost 0 bases and J lost 0, with 12 bases in between. Germline CDR1 and CDR2: SGHRS and YFSETQ. This CDR3 comprises 17 residues. CDR3 residues: CASSLDGGIANTGELFF. The CDR3 region has the DNA TGCGCCAGCAGCTTGGATGGGGGGATCGCGAACACCGGGGAGCTGTTTTTT.

This chain connects TRBV12-3 or TRBV12-4 to TRBJ2-1, with D unclear. The CDR3 is 13 amino acids. V lost 3 bases, J lost 4 bases, and 7 bases lay in between. This chain's CDR3 is CASSFLGYNEQFF. The CDR3 bases are TGTGCCAGCAGTTTCCTTGGATACAATGAGCAGTTCTTC.